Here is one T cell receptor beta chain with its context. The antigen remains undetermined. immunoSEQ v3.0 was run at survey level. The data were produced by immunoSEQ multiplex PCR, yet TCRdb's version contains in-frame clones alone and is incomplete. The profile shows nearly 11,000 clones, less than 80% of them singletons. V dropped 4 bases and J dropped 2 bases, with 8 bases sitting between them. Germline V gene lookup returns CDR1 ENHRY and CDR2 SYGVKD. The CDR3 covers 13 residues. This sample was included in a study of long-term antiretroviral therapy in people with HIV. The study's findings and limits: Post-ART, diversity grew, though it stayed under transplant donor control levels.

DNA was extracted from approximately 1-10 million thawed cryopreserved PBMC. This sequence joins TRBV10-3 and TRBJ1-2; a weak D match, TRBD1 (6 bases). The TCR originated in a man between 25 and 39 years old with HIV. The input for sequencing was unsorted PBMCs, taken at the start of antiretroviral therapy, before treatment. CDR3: CAISAGGNYGYTF. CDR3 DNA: TGTGCCATCAGTGCCGGGGGCAACTATGGCTACACCTTC.